This T cell receptor beta chain came from a study of STAT5B mutations in CD4+ large granular lymphocyte leukemia. Overall study context: Among healthy donors, a particular HLA allele went with more CDR3 'QG' motifs. Study observations and caveats: Main leukemic clonotypes were patient-specific, but about 26% appeared at low frequency elsewhere. Patient CD4-sorted repertoires stayed more clonal than healthy ones after leukemic-clone removal.

Original data processing: The detection floor for productive clonotype frequency was 2.59 x 10-5. Only in-frame clones appear in the TCRdb table, and some are missing; sequencing was by immunoSEQ multiplex PCR. Clonal size and the V and J genes are those of that table, whereas D and trimming came from the DNA. The table records more than 45,000 clones, about 70% of them present only once. This CDR3 is 12 amino acids long. Germline-derived CDR1 and CDR2 are SGHRS and YFSETQ. Note on this clone: As yet, its antigen is unknown. At one end the junction does not follow the germline gene, possibly because of a read error.

The chain carries TRBV5-1 and TRBJ1-1; the D is unclear. The sample taken for sequencing was CD4+ T cells from blood buffy coats. The receptor comes from a human donor in good health. The CDR3 DNA reads as TGCGCCAGCAGCTTGGGCTCTCCGTACTTGGTCTTT. Translating it yields CASSLGSPYLVF.